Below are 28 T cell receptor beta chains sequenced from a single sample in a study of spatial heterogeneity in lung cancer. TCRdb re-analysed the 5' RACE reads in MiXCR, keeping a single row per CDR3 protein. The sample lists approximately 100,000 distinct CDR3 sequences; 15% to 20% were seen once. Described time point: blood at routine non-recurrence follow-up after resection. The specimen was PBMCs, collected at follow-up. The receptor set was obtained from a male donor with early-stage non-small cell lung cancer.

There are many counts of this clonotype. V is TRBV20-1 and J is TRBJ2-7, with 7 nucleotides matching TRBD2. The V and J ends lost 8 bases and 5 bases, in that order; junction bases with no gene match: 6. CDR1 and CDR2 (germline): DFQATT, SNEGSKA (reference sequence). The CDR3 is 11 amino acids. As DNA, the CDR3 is TGCAGTACGGAAAGCGGGAACGAGCAGTACTTC. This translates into CSTESGNEQYF.

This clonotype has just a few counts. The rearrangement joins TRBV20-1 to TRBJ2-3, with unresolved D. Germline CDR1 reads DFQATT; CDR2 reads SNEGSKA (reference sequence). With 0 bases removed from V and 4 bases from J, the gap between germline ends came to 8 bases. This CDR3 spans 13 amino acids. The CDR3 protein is CSARDHASDTQYF. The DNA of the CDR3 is TGCAGTGCTAGAGATCACGCCTCAGATACGCAGTATTTT.

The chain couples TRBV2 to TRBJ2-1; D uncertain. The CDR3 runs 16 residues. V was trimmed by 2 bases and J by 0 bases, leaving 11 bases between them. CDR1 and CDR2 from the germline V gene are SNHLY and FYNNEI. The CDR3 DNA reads TGTGCCAGCAGTGAATCCAGACGTAGCTCCTACAATGAGCAGTTCTTC. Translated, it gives CASSESRRSSYNEQFF.

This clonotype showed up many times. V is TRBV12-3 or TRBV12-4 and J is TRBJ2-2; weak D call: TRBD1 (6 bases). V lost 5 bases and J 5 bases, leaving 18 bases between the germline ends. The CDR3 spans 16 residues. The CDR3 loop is CASSPLQIRGTGELFF. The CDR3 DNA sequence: TGTGCCAGCAGTCCTCTGCAGATTAGGGGGACCGGGGAGCTGTTTTTT.

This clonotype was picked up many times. CDR3 sequence: CASSLVGRAANYGYTF. The CDR3 nucleotides are TGTGCCAGCAGCTTGGTCGGGAGGGCCGCAAACTATGGCTACACCTTC. This sequence joins TRBV5-6 and TRBJ1-2; D is undetermined. V dropped 0 bases and J dropped 2 bases, with 14 bases sitting between them. There are 16 residues in the CDR3. Germline values: CDR1 SGHDT, CDR2 YYEEEE. Looking up the rest from reference TRBV5-6 and TRBJ1-2 gives the full variable domain: DAGVTQSPTHLIKTRGQQVTLRCSPKSGHDTVSWYQQALGQGPQFIFQYYEEEERQRGNFPDRFSGHQFPNYSSELNVNALLLGDSALYLCASSLVGRAANYGYTFGSGTRLTVV.

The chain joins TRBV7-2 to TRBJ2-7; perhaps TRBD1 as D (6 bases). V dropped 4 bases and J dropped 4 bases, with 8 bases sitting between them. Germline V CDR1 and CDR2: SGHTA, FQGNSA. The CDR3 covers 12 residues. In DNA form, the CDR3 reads TGTGCCAGCAGCTCCCAGGGGTACGAGCAGTACGTC. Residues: CASSSQGYEQYV.

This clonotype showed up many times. The CDR3, as DNA: TGCGCCAGCAGCTTATCTAATAGCGGGAGCACAGATACGCAGTATTTT. This codes for CASSLSNSGSTDTQYF. The J gene is TRBJ2-3, the V gene TRBV5-1; 7 bases match TRBD2. Germline V gene sequence: CDR1 SGHRS, CDR2 YFSETQ. J gave up 0 bases and V 2 bases, and 6 bases lay outside the gene matches. The CDR3 consists of 16 residues.

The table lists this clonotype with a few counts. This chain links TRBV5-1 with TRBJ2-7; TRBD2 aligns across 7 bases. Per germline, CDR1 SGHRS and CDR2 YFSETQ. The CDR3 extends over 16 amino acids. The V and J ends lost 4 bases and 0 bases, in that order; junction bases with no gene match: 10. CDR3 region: CASSRESSGYSYEQYF. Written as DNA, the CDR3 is TGCGCCAGCAGCCGCGAATCTAGCGGATACTCCTACGAGCAGTACTTC.

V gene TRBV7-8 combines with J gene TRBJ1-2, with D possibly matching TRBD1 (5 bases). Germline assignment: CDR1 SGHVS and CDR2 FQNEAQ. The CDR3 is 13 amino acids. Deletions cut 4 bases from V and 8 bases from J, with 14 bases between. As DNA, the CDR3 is TGTGCCAGCAGCTCTCAGGGATTTAGAGGCTACACCTTC. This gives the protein CASSSQGFRGYTF.

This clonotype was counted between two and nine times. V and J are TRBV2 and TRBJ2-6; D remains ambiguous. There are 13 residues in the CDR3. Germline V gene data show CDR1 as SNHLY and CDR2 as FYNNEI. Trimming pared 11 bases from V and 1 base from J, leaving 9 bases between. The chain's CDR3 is CAGTVSGANVLTF. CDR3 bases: TGTGCCGGAACAGTTTCTGGGGCCAACGTCCTGACTTTC.

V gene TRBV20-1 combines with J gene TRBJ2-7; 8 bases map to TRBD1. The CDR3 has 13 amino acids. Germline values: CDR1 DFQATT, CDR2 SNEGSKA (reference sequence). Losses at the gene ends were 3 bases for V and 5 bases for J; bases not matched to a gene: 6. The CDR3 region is CSARRQGANEQYF. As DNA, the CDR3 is TGCAGTGCTAGGAGGCAGGGGGCGAACGAGCAGTACTTC.

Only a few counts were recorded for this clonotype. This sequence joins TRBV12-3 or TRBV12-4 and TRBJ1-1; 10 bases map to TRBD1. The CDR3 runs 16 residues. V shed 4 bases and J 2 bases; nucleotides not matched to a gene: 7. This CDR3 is CASSSSGTGVNTEAFF. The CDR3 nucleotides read TGTGCCAGCAGTTCGTCCGGGACAGGGGTCAACACTGAAGCTTTCTTT.

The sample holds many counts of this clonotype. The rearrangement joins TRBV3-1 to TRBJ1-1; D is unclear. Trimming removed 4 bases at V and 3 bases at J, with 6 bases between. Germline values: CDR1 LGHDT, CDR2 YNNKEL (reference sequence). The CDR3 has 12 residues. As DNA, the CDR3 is TGTGCCAGCAGCCGTAGCGACACTGAAGCTTTCTTT. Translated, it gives CASSRSDTEAFF.

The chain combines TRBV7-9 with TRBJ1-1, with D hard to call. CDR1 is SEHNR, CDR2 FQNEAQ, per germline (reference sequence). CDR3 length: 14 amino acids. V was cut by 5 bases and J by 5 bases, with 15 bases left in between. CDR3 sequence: CASSPSPRGTEAFF. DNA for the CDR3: TGTGCCAGCAGCCCTAGCCCGCGAGGGACTGAAGCTTTCTTT.

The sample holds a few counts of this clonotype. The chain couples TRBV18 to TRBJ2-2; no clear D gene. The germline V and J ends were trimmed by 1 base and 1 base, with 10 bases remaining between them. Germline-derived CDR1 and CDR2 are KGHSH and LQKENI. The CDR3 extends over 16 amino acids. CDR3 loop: CASSPQAPWNTGELFF. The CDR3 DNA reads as TGTGCCAGCTCACCACAGGCGCCTTGGAACACCGGGGAGCTGTTTTTT. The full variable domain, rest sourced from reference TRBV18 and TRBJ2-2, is NAGVMQNPRHLVRRRGQEARLRCSPMKGHSHVYWYRQLPEEGLKFMVYLQKENIIDESGMPKERFSAEFPKEGPSILRIQQVVRGDSAAYFCASSPQAPWNTGELFFGEGSRLTVL.

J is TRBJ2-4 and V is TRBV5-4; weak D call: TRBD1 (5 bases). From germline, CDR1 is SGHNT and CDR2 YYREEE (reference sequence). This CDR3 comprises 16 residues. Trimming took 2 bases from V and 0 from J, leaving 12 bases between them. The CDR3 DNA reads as TGTGCCAGCAGCTTTAGAGACAGCGTAGCCAAAAACATTCAGTACTTC. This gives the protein CASSFRDSVAKNIQYF.

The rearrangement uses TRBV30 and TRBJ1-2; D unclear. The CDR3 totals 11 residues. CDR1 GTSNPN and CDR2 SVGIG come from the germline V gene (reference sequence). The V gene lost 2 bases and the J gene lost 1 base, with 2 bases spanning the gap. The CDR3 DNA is TGTGCCTGGAGTCTTAACTATGGCTACACCTTC. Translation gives CAWSLNYGYTF.

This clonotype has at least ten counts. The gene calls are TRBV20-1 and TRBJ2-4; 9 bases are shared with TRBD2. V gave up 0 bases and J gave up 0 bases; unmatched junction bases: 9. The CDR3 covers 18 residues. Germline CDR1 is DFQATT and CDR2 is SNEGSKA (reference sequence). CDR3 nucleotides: TGCAGTGCTAGAGATCGCCTAGCGGGGACTCTAGCCAAAAACATTCAGTACTTC. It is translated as CSARDRLAGTLAKNIQYF.

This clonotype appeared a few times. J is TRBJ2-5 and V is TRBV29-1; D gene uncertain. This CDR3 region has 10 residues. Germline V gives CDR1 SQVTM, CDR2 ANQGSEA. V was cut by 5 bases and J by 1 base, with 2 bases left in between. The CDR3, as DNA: TGCAGCGTTCTCCAAGAGACCCAGTACTTC. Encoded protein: CSVLQETQYF.

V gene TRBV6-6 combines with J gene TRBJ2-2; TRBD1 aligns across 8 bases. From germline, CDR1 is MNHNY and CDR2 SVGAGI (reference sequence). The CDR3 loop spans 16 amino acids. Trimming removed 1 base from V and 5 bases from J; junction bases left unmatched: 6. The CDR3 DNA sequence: TGTGCCAGCAGTTACTTTACAGGGGGAAGTACCGGGGAGCTGTTTTTT. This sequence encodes CASSYFTGGSTGELFF.

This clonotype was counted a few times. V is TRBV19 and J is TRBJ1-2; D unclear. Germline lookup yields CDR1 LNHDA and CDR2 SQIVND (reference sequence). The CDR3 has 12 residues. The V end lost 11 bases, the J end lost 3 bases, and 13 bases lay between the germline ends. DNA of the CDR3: TGTGCCGGGTCAGACACCTACTATGGCTACACCTTC. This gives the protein CAGSDTYYGYTF.

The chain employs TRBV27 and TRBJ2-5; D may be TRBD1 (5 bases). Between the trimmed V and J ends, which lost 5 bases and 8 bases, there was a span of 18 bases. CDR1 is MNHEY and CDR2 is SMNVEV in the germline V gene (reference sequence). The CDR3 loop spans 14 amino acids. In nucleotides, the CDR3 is TGTGCCAGCAGTCCGACGACAGTCCAATCCACCCAGTACTTC. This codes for CASSPTTVQSTQYF.

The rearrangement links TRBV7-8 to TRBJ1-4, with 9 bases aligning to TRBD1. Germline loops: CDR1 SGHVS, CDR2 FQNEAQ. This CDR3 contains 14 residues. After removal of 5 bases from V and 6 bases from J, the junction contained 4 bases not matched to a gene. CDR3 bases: TGTGCCAGCAGCCGCCGGGACAGGGATGAAAAACTGTTTTTT. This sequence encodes CASSRRDRDEKLFF.

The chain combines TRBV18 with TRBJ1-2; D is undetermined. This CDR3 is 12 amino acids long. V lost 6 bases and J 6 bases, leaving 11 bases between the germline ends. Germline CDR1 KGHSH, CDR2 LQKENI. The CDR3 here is CASSRLEDGYTF. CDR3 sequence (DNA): TGTGCCAGCTCTCGATTGGAAGATGGCTACACCTTC. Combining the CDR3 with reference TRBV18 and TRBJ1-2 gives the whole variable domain NAGVMQNPRHLVRRRGQEARLRCSPMKGHSHVYWYRQLPEEGLKFMVYLQKENIIDESGMPKERFSAEFPKEGPSILRIQQVVRGDSAAYFCASSRLEDGYTFGSGTRLTVV.

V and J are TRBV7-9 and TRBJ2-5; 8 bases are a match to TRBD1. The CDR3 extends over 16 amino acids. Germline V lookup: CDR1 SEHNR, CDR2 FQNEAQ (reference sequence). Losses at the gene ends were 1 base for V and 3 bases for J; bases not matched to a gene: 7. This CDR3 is CASSLGGQGAKETQYF. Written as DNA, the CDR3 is TGTGCCAGCAGCTTAGGTGGCCAGGGGGCAAAAGAGACCCAGTACTTC.

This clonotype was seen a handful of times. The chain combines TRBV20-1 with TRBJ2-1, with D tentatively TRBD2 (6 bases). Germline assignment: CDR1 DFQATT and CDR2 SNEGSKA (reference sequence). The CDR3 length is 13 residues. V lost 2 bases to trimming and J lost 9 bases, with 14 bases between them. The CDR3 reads CSARFGGVSEQFF. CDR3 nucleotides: TGCAGTGCTAGATTCGGGGGAGTTAGTGAGCAGTTCTTC.

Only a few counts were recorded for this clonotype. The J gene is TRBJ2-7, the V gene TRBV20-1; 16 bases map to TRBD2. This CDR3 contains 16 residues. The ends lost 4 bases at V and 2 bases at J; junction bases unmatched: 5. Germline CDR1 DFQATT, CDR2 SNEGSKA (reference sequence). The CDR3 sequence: CSATPGLAGGPYEQYF. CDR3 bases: TGCAGTGCTACCCCGGGACTAGCGGGAGGGCCCTACGAGCAGTACTTC.

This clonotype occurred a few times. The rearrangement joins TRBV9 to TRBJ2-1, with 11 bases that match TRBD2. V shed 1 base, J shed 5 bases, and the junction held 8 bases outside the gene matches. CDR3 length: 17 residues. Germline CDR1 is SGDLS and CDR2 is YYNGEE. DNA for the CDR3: TGTGCCAGCAGCGTAAGTCTAGCGGGGGGCCCGGACAATGAGCAGTTCTTC. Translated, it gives CASSVSLAGGPDNEQFF.